A single sample gave rise to the 5 T cell receptor beta chains below, sequenced in a study of shared clonotypes between healthy human individuals. Sequencing used immunoSEQ multiplex PCR; TCRdb keeps in-frame clones, though not all of them. This sample yields a few million clones, of which 80% to 95% are seen a single time; under 0.45% belongs to the top ten. Source material: naive CD4+ T cells from PBMCs. Specified subset: CD45RA+ positively selected. The receptors were gathered from a man younger than 35 in good health. Some clones in this sample may be carry-over from other donors' samples.

The V call is TRBV5-1, the J call TRBJ2-3, with D tentatively TRBD2 (6 bases). Germline-derived CDR1 and CDR2 are SGHRS and YFSETQ. Trimming left V 4 bases short and J 1 base short, with 22 bases between. This CDR3 has 18 residues. CDR3 region: CASSAGTSSTRRTDTQYF. CDR3 coding DNA: TGCGCCAGCAGCGCTGGGACTTCCTCCACGCGTCGCACAGATACGCAGTATTTT.

J is TRBJ1-3 and V is TRBV5-1; 7 nucleotides agree with TRBD1. Germline V gene data show CDR1 as SGHRS and CDR2 as YFSETQ. V shed 3 bases, J shed 0 bases, and the junction held 15 bases outside the gene matches. The CDR3 is 19 amino acids. CDR3 residues: CASSSDGRQGPSSGNTIYF. CDR3 nucleotide sequence: TGCGCCAGCAGCTCGGATGGGAGACAGGGTCCCAGCTCTGGAAACACCATATATTTT.

The J gene is TRBJ2-3, the V gene TRBV28; D unclear. The CDR3 is 13 residues long. V was pared by 6 bases and J by 4 bases, with 11 bases between. The V gene's germline CDR1 is MDHEN and CDR2 SYDVKM. The CDR3 reads CASRRVGADTQYF. The CDR3 DNA reads TGTGCCAGCAGAAGGGTTGGGGCAGATACGCAGTATTTT.

The chain links TRBV7-2 to TRBJ2-1, with 13 bases lining up with TRBD2. V dropped 1 base and J dropped 12; count of bases not matched to a gene: 6. The CDR3 totals 15 residues. Germline loops: CDR1 SGHTA, CDR2 FQGNSA. The DNA of the CDR3 is TGTGCCAGCAGCTTAGGACTAGCGGGAGGAGAATGGCAGTTCTTC. Amino acid sequence: CASSLGLAGGEWQFF.

In this sample, this clone turned up once. V and J are TRBV7-2 and TRBJ2-2; D call uncertain. The CDR3 is made up of 16 amino acids. With 0 bases removed from V and 4 bases from J, the gap between germline ends came to 12 bases. Germline CDR1 and CDR2: SGHTA and FQGNSA. CDR3 DNA sequence: TGTGCCAGCAGCTTAGCAGGGTTAAGAACCACCGGGGAGCTGTTTTTT. Translating gives CASSLAGLRTTGELFF.